This T cell receptor (beta chain) was identified in a study of CD8+ T cells in alopecia areata. Deletions cut 5 bases from V and 6 bases from J, with 17 bases between. Germline-derived CDR1 and CDR2 are GTSNPN and SVGIG (reference sequence). This CDR3 region has 14 residues. RNA was isolated and reverse transcribed to cDNA, the sequencing template. Sequenced by immunoSEQ multiplex PCR; TCRdb stores in-frame clones only, minus some. In the table there are about 110,000 clones, approximately 61% of which are singletons. V usage is TRBV30 and J usage is TRBJ2-1; a possible D gene is TRBD2 (5 bases). The clonotype was recovered from a human donor with alopecia areata. Material for sequencing was NKG2D-low CD8+ T cells sorted from blood. Here the CDR3 reads CAWDIGVPGNEQFF. In DNA form, the CDR3 reads TGTGCCTGGGACATCGGGGTACCGGGCAATGAGCAGTTCTTC.